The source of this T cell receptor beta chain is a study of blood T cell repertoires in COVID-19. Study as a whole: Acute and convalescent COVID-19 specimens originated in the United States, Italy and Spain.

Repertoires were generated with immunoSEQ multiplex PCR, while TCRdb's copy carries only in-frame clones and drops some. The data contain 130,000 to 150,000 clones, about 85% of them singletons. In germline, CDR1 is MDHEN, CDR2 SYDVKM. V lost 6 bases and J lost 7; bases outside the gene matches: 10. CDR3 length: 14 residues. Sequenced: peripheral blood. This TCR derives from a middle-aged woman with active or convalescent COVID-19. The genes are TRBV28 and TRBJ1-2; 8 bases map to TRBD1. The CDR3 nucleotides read TGTGCCAGCAGCCGCGGACAGGGAGATCGTGGCTACACCTTC. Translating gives CASSRGQGDRGYTF.